What follows are 2 T cell receptor beta chains derived from one specimen sequenced in a study of blood T cell repertoires in COVID-19. Assay used: immunoSEQ multiplex PCR; TCRdb lists only in-frame clones, some missing. This sample has over 70,000 clones; around nine tenths occur once, and the top ten carry roughly a sixth. Sequenced sample: peripheral blood. These receptors were collected from a human donor in a cohort sampled during active COVID-19.

This chain links TRBV18 with TRBJ1-2; D gene unclear. The CDR3 covers 13 residues. Trimming removed 3 bases from V and 14 bases from J, with 19 bases in between. Germline V CDR1 and CDR2: KGHSH, LQKENI. CDR3 sequence (DNA): TGTGCCAGCTCACCGGTAGTGGTCTGGTTTCTGACCTTC. Translating it yields CASSPVVVWFLTF.

The V and J genes are TRBV28 and TRBJ1-1; D perhaps matches TRBD1 (5 bases). The CDR3 covers 16 residues. V shed 6 bases and J shed 4 bases, with 21 bases lying between them. Germline-derived CDR1 and CDR2 are MDHEN and SYDVKM. The CDR3 nucleotides are TGTGCCAGCAGCTCCTCCTTTGGGGCTGGTGGCACTGAAGCTTTCTTT. Translation gives CASSSSFGAGGTEAFF.